Each of the 8 T cell receptor beta chains below was sequenced from the same sample in a study of beta chain features in type 1 diabetes. For these TCRs, the target antigens are not known. Study-wide results and caveats: TCRB CDR3s were moderately but significantly shorter in Type 1 diabetes patients in all four CD4+ subsets.

All of the isolated RNA was reverse transcribed, so expressed TCRB transcripts were sequenced. TCRdb's table, derived via immunoSEQ multiplex PCR, lists solely in-frame clones and lacks some. The sample lists 200,000 to 250,000 clones; under 20% were seen once. The sequenced material came from naive CD4+ T cells from blood. The source is a man between 25 and 39 years old with type 1 diabetes.

The chain has TRBV30 and TRBJ2-3; D perhaps matches TRBD2 (6 bases). This CDR3 contains 16 residues. Germline CDR1 reads GTSNPN; CDR2 reads SVGIG (reference sequence). V dropped 0 bases and J dropped 2 bases, with 15 bases sitting between them. The DNA of the CDR3 is TGTGCCTGGAGTGTAGGGCTAGCGAGATACACAGATACGCAGTATTTT. It encodes CAWSVGLARYTDTQYF.

The table lists this clone with a few counts. This CDR3 is CASSLSKAGQETQYF. In nucleotides, the CDR3 is TGTGCCAGCAGCTTGAGTAAGGCAGGCCAAGAGACCCAGTACTTC. The J gene is TRBJ2-5, the V gene TRBV5-4; no reliable D call. Germline CDR1 is SGHNT and CDR2 is YYREEE (reference sequence). Trimming removed 1 base from V and 1 base from J, with 11 bases in between. The CDR3 has 15 amino acids.

This chain connects TRBV30 to TRBJ2-5; D gene uncertain. The CDR3 runs 13 residues. Germline V gene data show CDR1 as GTSNPN and CDR2 as SVGIG (reference sequence). The germline V and J ends were trimmed by 4 bases and 0 bases, with 9 bases remaining between them. CDR3 in amino acids: CAWNRRDQETQYF. The CDR3 coding sequence is TGTGCCTGGAACCGTAGGGACCAAGAGACCCAGTACTTC.

V is TRBV25-1 and J is TRBJ2-1; 8 bases fit TRBD2. The CDR3 is made up of 16 amino acids. V trimming: 1 base; J trimming: 7 bases; junction bases outside the gene matches: 9. CDR1 MGHDK and CDR2 SYGVNS come from the germline V gene. The CDR3 is CASSESSGSVWNEQFF. CDR3 nucleotide sequence: TGTGCCAGCAGTGAATCGAGCGGGAGCGTGTGGAATGAGCAGTTCTTC.

The chain employs TRBV29-1 and TRBJ2-5, with unresolved D. Germline CDR1 and CDR2: SQVTM and ANQGSEA. V was shortened by 7 bases and J by 4 bases, with 16 bases between the two germline ends. CDR3 length: 13 residues. The CDR3 DNA reads as TGCAGCGGCGAGCTCGTGAAGGGAGAGACCCAGTACTTC. Translation gives CSGELVKGETQYF.

This clone was seen only a few times. The rearrangement uses TRBV14 and TRBJ2-7, with D maybe TRBD2 (6 bases). The germline gives CDR1 SGHDN, CDR2 FVKESK. With 5 bases removed from V and 3 bases from J, the gap between germline ends came to 20 bases. The CDR3 extends over 16 amino acids. The CDR3 here is CASSFRSGTANYEQYF. The DNA of the CDR3 is TGTGCCAGCAGCTTCCGTTCTGGGACTGCGAACTACGAGCAGTACTTC.

The genes are TRBV9 and TRBJ2-2; a possible D gene is TRBD2 (6 bases). CDR3 length: 14 residues. The ends were cut back, 3 bases at V and 4 bases at J, with 10 bases in the middle. Per the germline V gene, CDR1 is SGDLS and CDR2 is YYNGEE. This CDR3 is CASSGPGSTGELFF. The CDR3, as DNA: TGTGCCAGCAGCGGACCCGGGAGCACCGGGGAGCTGTTTTTT.

A few counts support this clone. The chain recombines TRBV6-1 with TRBJ2-1, with TRBD1 matching over 10 bases. The V segment lost 4 bases and the J segment 4 bases; nucleotides outside the gene matches: 1. The CDR3 consists of 14 residues. The germline V gene encodes CDR1 MNHNS and CDR2 SASEGT. CDR3 sequence: CASSGTGGYNEQFF. Written as DNA, the CDR3 is TGTGCCAGCAGTGGGACAGGGGGTTACAATGAGCAGTTCTTC.